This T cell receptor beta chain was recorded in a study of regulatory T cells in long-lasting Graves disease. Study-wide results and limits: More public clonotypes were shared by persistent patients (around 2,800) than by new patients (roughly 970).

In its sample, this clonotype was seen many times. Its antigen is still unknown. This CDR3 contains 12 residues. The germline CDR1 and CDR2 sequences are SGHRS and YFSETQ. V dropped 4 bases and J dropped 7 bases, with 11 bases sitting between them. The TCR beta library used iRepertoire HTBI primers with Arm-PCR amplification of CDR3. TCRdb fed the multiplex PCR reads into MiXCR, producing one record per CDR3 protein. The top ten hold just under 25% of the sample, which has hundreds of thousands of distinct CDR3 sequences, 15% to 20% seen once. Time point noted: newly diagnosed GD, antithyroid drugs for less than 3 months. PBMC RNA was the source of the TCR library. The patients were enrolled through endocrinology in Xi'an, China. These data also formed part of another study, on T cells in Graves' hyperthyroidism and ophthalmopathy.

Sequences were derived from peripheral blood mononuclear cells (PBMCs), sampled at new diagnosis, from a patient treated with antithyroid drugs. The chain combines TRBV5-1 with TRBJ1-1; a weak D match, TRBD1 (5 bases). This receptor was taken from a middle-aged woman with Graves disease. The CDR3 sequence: CASSHDSLEAFF. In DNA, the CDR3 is TGCGCCAGCAGCCATGACAGCCTTGAAGCTTTCTTT.